A single sample is the source of the 7 T cell receptor beta chains below, sequenced in a study of blood T cell repertoires in COVID-19 (dated by TCRdb to 2020 to 2022). To prepare the library, the immunoSEQ multiplex PCR assay was applied. As stored in TCRdb, this immuneACCESS dataset retains in-frame rearrangements with V and J assigned. A fraction of the clones does not appear; measured against another copy, unresolved V genes explain less than half of the discrepancy, and the remainder lacks a known reason. The sample table records roughly 120,000 clones; about 88% of these occur just once. The ten largest clones add up to more than 7% of the sample. The sequenced sample was peripheral blood. The receptor set was obtained from a woman in her 70s who had recovered from COVID-19.

This chain connects TRBV9 to TRBJ2-5; TRBD1 matches at 8 bases. This CDR3 region has 16 residues. V trimming: 0 bases; J trimming: 1 base; junction bases outside the gene matches: 5. CDR1 is SGDLS and CDR2 is YYNGEE in the germline V gene. CDR3 protein: CASSVATGTGQETQYF. The CDR3 nucleotides are TGTGCCAGCAGCGTAGCTACGGGGACAGGCCAAGAGACCCAGTACTTC.

The chain links TRBV5-1 to TRBJ2-7, with D perhaps TRBD2 (6 bases). CDR3 length: 15 amino acids. The germline V gene encodes CDR1 SGHRS and CDR2 YFSETQ. Trimming took off 5 bases at V and 0 bases at J, with 15 bases between the two ends. CDR3 protein: CASRPGPGSSYEQYF. The CDR3 DNA follows: TGCGCCAGCAGACCTGGACCCGGGAGCTCCTACGAGCAGTACTTC.

Details on this clone: The identical CDR3 is also encoded by other nucleotide sequences in the sample. The chain links TRBV3-1 (or the pseudogene TRBV3-2) to TRBJ2-3, with 7 bases matching TRBD2. Germline V lookup: CDR1 LGHDT, CDR2 YNNKEL (reference sequence). With V trimmed by 0 bases and J by 1 base, 7 bases remained unmatched. The CDR3 length is 17 residues. The CDR3 nucleotides are TGTGCCAGCAGCCAAGATCTGAGACGGGGGGGCACAGATACGCAGTATTTT. Amino acid sequence: CASSQDLRRGGTDTQYF.

This clone showed up just a few times. The chain recombines TRBV5-1 with TRBJ2-3; D is unclear. Deletions cut 0 bases from V and 2 bases from J, with 7 bases between. CDR1 is SGHRS and CDR2 is YFSETQ in the germline V gene. The CDR3 loop spans 14 amino acids. The CDR3: CASSLGLPTDTQYF. CDR3 sequence (DNA): TGCGCCAGCAGCTTGGGGCTCCCCACAGATACGCAGTATTTT.

This clone has only one observation. This sequence joins TRBV5-5 and TRBJ2-7; 9 bases are a match to TRBD2. V shed 2 bases and J 7 bases; nucleotides not matched to a gene: 10. This CDR3 is 15 amino acids long. Germline V lookup: CDR1 SGHKS, CDR2 YYEKEE (reference sequence). For the CDR3, the DNA is TGTGCCAGCAGCTTAAAGCGGGAGGTGGCTGGGGAGCAGTACTTC. It codes for CASSLKREVAGEQYF. The whole variable domain, filled in from reference TRBV5-5 and TRBJ2-7, reads DAGVTQSPTHLIKTRGQQVTLRCSPISGHKSVSWYQQVLGQGPQFIFQYYEKEERGRGNFPDRFSARQFPNYSSELNVNALLLGDSALYLCASSLKREVAGEQYFGPGTRLTVT.

V gene TRBV30 combines with J gene TRBJ2-2, with TRBD2 matching 8 bases. Germline CDR1 GTSNPN, CDR2 SVGIG (reference sequence). The CDR3 sequence is 17 residues long. V dropped 2 bases and J dropped 5; count of bases not matched to a gene: 13. CDR3 residues: CAWSFRPSGLGTGELFF. Written as DNA, the CDR3 is TGTGCCTGGAGTTTCAGGCCCTCGGGACTAGGGACCGGGGAGCTGTTTTTT.

This rearrangement joins TRBV13 to TRBJ2-7; weak D call: TRBD2 (5 bases). The CDR3 has 12 amino acids. V was trimmed by 5 bases and J by 7 bases, leaving 12 bases between them. CDR1 PRHDT and CDR2 FYEKMQ come from the germline V gene (reference sequence). CDR3 nucleotides: TGTGCCAGCAGCCCTGCTCGGGGTGAGCAGTACTTC. Amino acids: CASSPARGEQYF.